Included here is one T cell receptor beta chain sequence, with context. The CDR3 runs to 13 residues. Trimming shortened V by 10 bases and J by 6 bases, and 16 bases separated the two germline ends. CDR1 MNHEY and CDR2 SVGAGI come from the germline V gene. These data originate in a study of T cell responses to AZD1222 COVID-19 vaccine. TCRdb's table, derived via immunoSEQ multiplex PCR, lists solely in-frame clones and lacks some. There are about 170,000 clones in the sample; around nine tenths occur only once, and about 1% lies in the top ten. The analysis combined second doses at about 4 or about 12 weeks.

The sequencing here drew on peripheral blood, taken 28 days after the second AZD1222 dose. This TCR derives from an adult who received the AZD1222 COVID-19 vaccine. The gene calls are TRBV6-5 and TRBJ1-5, with D perhaps matching TRBD1 (5 bases). The CDR3, as DNA: TGTGCCACTACCGGGGGGGTGAGTCAGCCCCAGCATTTT. This translates into CATTGGVSQPQHF.